The 8 T cell receptor beta chains presented below share a single source sample, sequenced in a study of blood T cell repertoires in COVID-19. Method: immunoSEQ multiplex PCR; TCRdb's copy keeps in-frame clones and lacks some. The data contain 150,000 to 200,000 clones, around 80% of them singletons. Input material: PBMCs or T cells enriched from blood (not recorded which). Receptors were obtained from a woman in her 70s in a cohort exposed to, infected with or recovered from COVID-19 (not recorded which).

J is TRBJ2-3 and V is TRBV28, with 14 nucleotides matching TRBD2. V lost 7 bases, J lost 5 bases, and 5 bases stayed unmatched. In germline, CDR1 is MDHEN, CDR2 SYDVKM. CDR3 length: 15 amino acids. The CDR3 sequence: CASTLGLAGEDTQYF. CDR3 coding DNA: TGTGCCAGCACCCTGGGACTAGCGGGAGAAGATACGCAGTATTTT.

The rearrangement joins TRBV10-3 to TRBJ2-5, with 8 positions matching TRBD1. V shed 4 bases and J 2 bases; nucleotides not matched to a gene: 9. The V gene's germline CDR1 is ENHRY and CDR2 SYGVKD. The CDR3 spans 16 residues. CDR3 coding DNA: TGTGCCATCAGTGGCCCAGGACAGGGTACTCAAGAGACCCAGTACTTC. The encoded protein is CAISGPGQGTQETQYF.

The chain joins TRBV2 to TRBJ2-1, with TRBD2 matching over 7 bases. The CDR3 is 14 amino acids. With V trimmed by 4 bases and J by 9 bases, 9 bases remained unmatched. The V gene's germline CDR1 is SNHLY and CDR2 FYNNEI. CDR3 sequence: CASSGTSERSEQFF. The CDR3 nucleotides read TGTGCCAGCAGTGGTACTAGCGAGCGATCTGAGCAGTTCTTC.

The chain combines TRBV20-1 with TRBJ2-5; 7 nucleotides agree with TRBD2. J lost 5 bases, V lost 3 bases, and 12 bases had no gene match. The CDR3 length is 15 residues. Looked up from germline, CDR1 is DFQATT and CDR2 is SNEGSKA (reference sequence). This CDR3 is CSASRPGLGAETQYF. The CDR3 DNA reads TGCAGTGCTAGTAGGCCTGGACTAGGCGCGGAGACCCAGTACTTC.

The gene calls are TRBV5-6 and TRBJ2-1; TRBD2 aligns across 9 bases. Germline loops: CDR1 SGHDT, CDR2 YYEEEE. The CDR3 has 11 residues. The J segment lost 16 bases and the V segment lost 4 bases, leaving 6 bases of the junction unmatched. The CDR3 loop is CASSLAGLYFF. DNA of the CDR3: TGTGCCAGCAGCCTAGCGGGACTTTACTTCTTC. The full variable domain, completed using reference TRBV5-6 and TRBJ2-1, is DAGVTQSPTHLIKTRGQQVTLRCSPKSGHDTVSWYQQALGQGPQFIFQYYEEEERQRGNFPDRFSGHQFPNYSSELNVNALLLGDSALYLCASSLAGLYFFGPGTRLTVL.

This clone was counted only a few times. The gene calls are TRBV12-5 and TRBJ2-1; 14 bases are shared with TRBD2. The V gene end was trimmed by 5 bases and the J gene end by 3 bases; junction bases not matched to a gene: 3. The CDR3 has 16 amino acids. Per germline, CDR1 LGHNT and CDR2 FRNRAP. This CDR3 is CASGRGTSGSYNEQFF. DNA for the CDR3: TGTGCTAGTGGTCGAGGGACTAGCGGGAGCTACAATGAGCAGTTCTTC.

The chain is built from TRBV3-1 (or the pseudogene TRBV3-2) and TRBJ2-1; 10 nucleotides agree with TRBD1. Germline V gives CDR1 LGHDT, CDR2 YNNKEL (reference sequence). Germline trimming cut 1 base from V and 7 bases from J; bases unmatched to any gene: 7. There are 16 residues in the CDR3. The chain's CDR3 is CASSQVGTGAGNEQFF. DNA of the CDR3: TGTGCCAGCAGCCAAGTAGGGACAGGGGCAGGGAATGAGCAGTTCTTC.

This clone has at least ten counts. Other DNA sequences in the same sample also yield this CDR3. The genes are TRBV19 and TRBJ2-5; TRBD2 agrees at 8 bases. V shed 1 base, J shed 1 base, and the junction held 8 bases outside the gene matches. Germline loops: CDR1 LNHDA, CDR2 SQIVND (reference sequence). The CDR3 runs to 17 residues. The CDR3 DNA follows: TGTGCCAGTAGTATAGGTACTAGCGGACTGCTCCAAGAGACCCAGTACTTC. Its translation: CASSIGTSGLLQETQYF.